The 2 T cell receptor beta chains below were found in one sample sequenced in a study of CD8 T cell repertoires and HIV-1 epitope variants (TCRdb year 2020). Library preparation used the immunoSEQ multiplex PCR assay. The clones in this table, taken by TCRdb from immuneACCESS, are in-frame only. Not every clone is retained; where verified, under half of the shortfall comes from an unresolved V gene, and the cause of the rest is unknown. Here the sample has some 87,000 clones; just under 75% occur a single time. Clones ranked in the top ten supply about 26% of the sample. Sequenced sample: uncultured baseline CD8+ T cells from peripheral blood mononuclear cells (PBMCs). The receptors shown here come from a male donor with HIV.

Here the CDR3 DNA reads TGCGCCAGCACTCCGGGACTCAGCTCCTACGAGCAGTACTTC. Amino acid sequence: CASTPGLSSYEQYF. The gene calls are TRBV4-1 and TRBJ2-7; TRBD2 is a possible D gene (6 bases). The CDR3 runs 14 residues. V shed 7 bases and J shed 0 bases, with 13 bases lying between them. CDR1 is MGHRA and CDR2 is YSYEKL in the germline V gene.

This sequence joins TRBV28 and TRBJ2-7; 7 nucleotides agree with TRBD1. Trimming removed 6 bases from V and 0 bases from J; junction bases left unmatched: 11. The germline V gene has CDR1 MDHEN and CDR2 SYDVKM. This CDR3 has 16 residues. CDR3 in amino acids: CASSPSGQPSSYEQYF. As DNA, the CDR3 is TGTGCCAGCAGCCCCTCGGGACAGCCGAGCTCCTACGAGCAGTACTTC. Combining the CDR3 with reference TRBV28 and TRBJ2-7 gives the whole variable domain DVKVTQSSRYLVKRTGEKVFLECVQDMDHENMFWYRQDPGLGLRLIYFSYDVKMKEKGDIPEGYSVSREKKERFSLILESASTNQTSMYLCASSPSGQPSSYEQYFGPGTRLTVT.